This T cell receptor beta chain was profiled in a study of blood T cell repertoires in COVID-19. Study context: Acute and convalescent COVID-19 specimens originated in the United States, Italy and Spain. In each case, the material was cDNA or gDNA derived from T cells, B-cell-depleted T cells, or PBMCs.

Germline V gene lookup returns CDR1 MDHEN and CDR2 SYDVKM. V was clipped by 6 bases and J by 3 bases; unmatched bases: 10. The CDR3 is made up of 15 amino acids. In the original processing: Researchers report that nucleated cell counts were estimated from reference gene primer amplification. TCRdb's copy holds only in-frame clones and misses some; the assay was immunoSEQ multiplex PCR. V and J calls and clone size are those listed in that table; D and trimming were worked out from the DNA. The sample consists of 60,000 to 75,000 clones, 60% to 85% of them appearing once. The chain links TRBV28 to TRBJ1-1; TRBD1 matches 7 bases. The sample comprised peripheral blood. The receptor's source is a woman older than 75 with acute or convalescent COVID-19. DNA for the CDR3: TGTGCCAGCAGCCGCTCGGGACAGACACACACTGAAGCTTTCTTT. It encodes CASSRSGQTHTEAFF. Variable domain in full (rest from reference TRBV28 and TRBJ1-1): DVKVTQSSRYLVKRTGEKVFLECVQDMDHENMFWYRQDPGLGLRLIYFSYDVKMKEKGDIPEGYSVSREKKERFSLILESASTNQTSMYLCASSRSGQTHTEAFFGQGTRLTVV.